This record covers a single TCR beta chain. Authors' processing steps: Reference gene primer amplification gave estimated nucleated cell counts. Measured with immunoSEQ multiplex PCR; TCRdb has only the in-frame clones, and not every one. From that table come the V and J calls and clone size; the DNA was used to work out D and trimming. The sample lists approximately 78,000 clones; 80% to 95% were seen once. Seattle patient enrollment occurred during active infection, with longitudinal follow-up thereafter. The data derive from a study of blood T cell repertoires in COVID-19. Study details: Acute-phase and convalescent COVID-19 samples originated in the United States, Italy and Spain. T cells, B-cell-depleted T cells, or PBMCs provided the cDNA or gDNA that served as material.

CDR1 DFQATT and CDR2 SNEGSKA come from the germline V gene (reference sequence). Deletions cut 3 bases from V and 8 bases from J, with 11 bases between. The CDR3 loop spans 12 amino acids. The chain joins TRBV20-1 to TRBJ1-3, with a tentative D call TRBD1 (6 bases). The receptor's source is a man in his fifties with COVID-19, enrolled during active disease. Sequenced input: peripheral blood. The CDR3 sequence is CSASARGYTIYF. DNA of the CDR3: TGCAGTGCTAGTGCCAGGGGTTACACCATATATTTT.